These 3 T cell receptor beta chains share one sample of origin, sequenced in a study of cytomegalovirus exposure and HLA in healthy donors. Both 60 Vbeta primers and 13 Jbeta primers went into the PCR. Measured with immunoSEQ multiplex PCR; TCRdb has only the in-frame clones, and not every one. Of 150,000 to 200,000 clones listed, around 81% were seen once; the top ten hold about 1.7%. Sequencing used PBMCs. Receptors originate from a young man in good health and CMV-seronegative.

The chain employs TRBV6-5 and TRBJ2-1, with D possibly TRBD1 on 6 matching bases. The ends were cut back, 4 bases at V and 7 bases at J, with 8 bases in the middle. Per germline, CDR1 MNHEY and CDR2 SVGAGI. This CDR3 region has 12 residues. The CDR3: CASSFQGNEQFF. CDR3 DNA sequence: TGTGCCAGCAGTTTTCAGGGGAATGAGCAGTTCTTC.

The chain joins TRBV6-5 to TRBJ2-7; TRBD1 agrees at 7 bases. The CDR3 is 15 amino acids. CDR1 is MNHEY and CDR2 is SVGAGI in the germline V gene. Trimming took 0 bases from V and 5 from J; bases not matched to a gene: 7. CDR3 region: CASSYSRGGGDEQYF. CDR3 sequence (DNA): TGTGCCAGCAGTTACTCGAGAGGGGGCGGCGACGAGCAGTACTTC.

The genes are TRBV28 and TRBJ2-7; 10 nucleotides align to TRBD2. V dropped 2 bases and J dropped 2; count of bases not matched to a gene: 0. There are 14 residues in the CDR3. Germline CDR1 and CDR2: MDHEN and SYDVKM. The CDR3 here is CASSLTSGTYEQYF. The CDR3 nucleotides are TGTGCCAGCAGTTTAACTAGCGGGACCTACGAGCAGTACTTC.